Listed here are 31 T cell receptor beta chains from one sample, sequenced in a study of T-cell memory formation after mild COVID-19. TCRdb ran MiXCR on the 5' RACE reads and lists one entry per CDR3 protein. The sample contains approximately 28,000 distinct CDR3 sequences, around 10% of which appear only once. Material: PBMCs or a T cell subset sorted from them (not recorded which). The receptors originated from an adult woman who had mild COVID-19 (a few samples of this study predate the infection). Cell type and time point are not known.

This clonotype appeared many times. The chain links TRBV27 to TRBJ2-7, with D maybe TRBD1 (6 bases). The germline CDR1 and CDR2 sequences are MNHEY and SMNVEV (reference sequence). The CDR3 spans 12 residues. The V gene lost 4 bases and the J gene lost 7 bases, with 11 bases spanning the gap. The CDR3 reads CASSSTGREQYF. DNA for the CDR3: TGTGCCAGCAGTTCCACAGGGCGGGAGCAGTACTTC.

This clonotype was counted once. The rearrangement uses TRBV7-2 and TRBJ2-7; no reliable D call. The germline V gene encodes CDR1 SGHTA and CDR2 FQGNSA. The CDR3 length is 15 residues. V lost 3 bases, J lost 0 bases, and 12 bases lay in between. The CDR3 DNA sequence: TGTGCCAGCAGCTTTGGAGTAATCGGCTCCTACGAGCAGTACTTC. Translated: CASSFGVIGSYEQYF.

This clonotype was seen repeatedly, ten times or more. The chain has TRBV3-1 and TRBJ1-2, with no clear D. Looked up from germline, CDR1 is LGHDT and CDR2 is YNNKEL (reference sequence). V was pared by 4 bases and J by 4 bases, with 10 bases between. This CDR3 contains 13 residues. CDR3 in amino acids: CASSPDPLYGYTF. DNA for the CDR3: TGTGCCAGCAGCCCCGACCCTCTCTATGGCTACACCTTC.

The chain joins TRBV6-4 to TRBJ2-2; 8 nucleotides line up with TRBD1. Per germline, CDR1 MRHNA and CDR2 SNTAGT. The length of the CDR3 is 15 residues. V was pared by 0 bases and J by 3 bases, with 0 bases of the junction left unmatched. The CDR3, as DNA: TGTGCCAGCAGTGACTCGACAGGGGACACCGGGGAGCTGTTTTTT. Encoded protein: CASSDSTGDTGELFF.

This clonotype was observed at least ten times. The CDR3 DNA sequence: TGTGCCAGCAGTCTTATGGGGGCGGCGGGAGGGCCCCAAGAGACCCAGTACTTC. Its translation is CASSLMGAAGGPQETQYF. This rearrangement joins TRBV28 to TRBJ2-5, with TRBD2 identical over 9 bases. The CDR3 has 18 residues. The V gene's germline CDR1 is MDHEN and CDR2 SYDVKM. V shed 5 bases and J 1 base; nucleotides not matched to a gene: 14.

There are many counts of this clonotype. The rearrangement joins TRBV7-2 to TRBJ2-7, with D unclear. The CDR3 spans 15 residues. V dropped 1 base and J dropped 3 bases, with 13 bases sitting between them. Germline lookup yields CDR1 SGHTA and CDR2 FQGNSA. The CDR3 bases are TGTGCCAGCAGCTTAGGTGGGCAGACCTACTACGAGCAGTACTTC. This gives the protein CASSLGGQTYYEQYF.

This clonotype is medium-sized (0.01 to 0.1%). The genes are TRBV7-3 and TRBJ1-5, with D unclear. Trimming cost V 5 bases and J 2 bases, with 13 bases left between them. Germline assignment: CDR1 SGHTA and CDR2 FQGTGA. The CDR3 sequence is 15 residues long. CDR3 sequence reads: CASSESDGCNQPQHF. The CDR3 DNA follows: TGTGCCAGCAGCGAATCCGACGGTTGCAATCAGCCCCAGCATTTT.

This clonotype occurred many times. This sequence joins TRBV20-1 and TRBJ1-2; D is unclear. V was cut by 6 bases and J by 6 bases, with 17 bases left in between. The length of the CDR3 is 13 residues. The V gene's germline CDR1 is DFQATT and CDR2 SNEGSKA (reference sequence). This CDR3 reads CSAPPQVNHGYTF. The CDR3 nucleotides read TGCAGTGCCCCCCCCCAGGTTAATCATGGCTACACCTTC.

This clonotype was detected many times. This chain joins TRBV5-4 and TRBJ2-1; D uncertain. Germline assignment: CDR1 SGHNT and CDR2 YYREEE (reference sequence). The CDR3 has 16 amino acids. V was clipped by 0 bases and J by 0 bases, with 10 bases between them. The CDR3 DNA reads as TGTGCCAGCAGCTTGGAGCCCCAGAGCTCCTACAATGAGCAGTTCTTC. Translated, it gives CASSLEPQSSYNEQFF.

This clonotype was recorded at least ten times. The CDR3: CSVENRATDTQYF. The CDR3 DNA reads TGCAGCGTTGAAAACAGGGCAACAGATACGCAGTATTTT. The genes are TRBV29-1 and TRBJ2-3; D might be TRBD1 (6 bases). The CDR3 covers 13 residues. Germline V gives CDR1 SQVTM, CDR2 ANQGSEA. The V gene lost 2 bases and the J gene lost 3 bases, with 9 bases spanning the gap.

This clonotype was counted many times. The genes are TRBV6-6 and TRBJ1-1; D gene unclear. In germline, CDR1 is MNHNY, CDR2 SVGAGI (reference sequence). Trimming cost V 4 bases and J 3 bases, with 3 bases left between them. This CDR3 region has 11 residues. As DNA, the CDR3 is TGTGCCAGCAGTTTGTACACTGAAGCTTTCTTT. Protein product: CASSLYTEAFF.

This clonotype was counted ten times or more. The chain joins TRBV12-3 or TRBV12-4 to TRBJ1-6; TRBD1 matches at 11 bases. This CDR3 has 15 residues. V lost 6 bases and J lost 8; bases outside the gene matches: 6. As DNA, the CDR3 is TGTGCCAGCAGACTACGGGGACAGGGGGATTCACCCCTCCACTTT. This sequence encodes CASRLRGQGDSPLHF.

This clonotype occurred a few times. This chain joins TRBV11-3 and TRBJ2-7; TRBD1 is a possible D gene (5 bases). CDR3 length: 14 amino acids. Germline V gene data show CDR1 as SGHNT and CDR2 as YENEEA. V gave up 7 bases and J gave up 5 bases, with 18 bases separating them. Here the CDR3 reads CASTPMWGCHEQYF. The CDR3 DNA is TGTGCCAGCACCCCCATGTGGGGCTGCCACGAGCAGTACTTC.

This clonotype was seen at least ten times. V usage is TRBV15 and J usage is TRBJ1-3, with D possibly TRBD1 on 5 matching bases. The CDR3 has 20 residues. The ends were cut back, 0 bases at V and 0 bases at J, with 21 bases in the middle. CDR1 is LNHNV and CDR2 is YYDKDF in the germline V gene (reference sequence). The CDR3, as DNA: TGTGCCACCAGCAGAGATAAGGGACCGGCGAAGGGCTACTCTGGAAACACCATATATTTT. Protein sequence: CATSRDKGPAKGYSGNTIYF.

The CDR3 DNA follows: TGTGCCAGCAGCCTTCGGGACCCTAGGGACTCACCCCTCCACTTT. Translated, it gives CASSLRDPRDSPLHF. The chain has TRBV12-3 or TRBV12-4 and TRBJ1-6; the D gene is possibly TRBD1 (5 bases). V was cut by 6 bases and J by 10 bases, with 19 bases left in between. CDR3 length: 15 residues.

This clonotype has at least ten counts. The rearrangement joins TRBV6-6 to TRBJ1-1; D call uncertain. CDR3 size: 16 residues. Germline CDR1 MNHNY, CDR2 SVGAGI (reference sequence). The V gene lost 7 bases and the J gene lost 8 bases, with 26 bases spanning the gap. Written as DNA, the CDR3 is TGTGCCAGCACCACCGGGCGCGCGGGAGCAAACTTCGAAGCTTTCTTT. Translated, it gives CASTTGRAGANFEAFF.

This clonotype was counted ten times or more. Here the CDR3 DNA reads TGTGCCAGCAGCTTAGCGGGAGTGATGAACACTGAAGCTTTCTTT. Translation gives CASSLAGVMNTEAFF. The chain employs TRBV7-9 and TRBJ1-1; D remains ambiguous. V was trimmed by 0 bases and J by 0 bases, leaving 8 bases between them. Germline V gene data show CDR1 as SEHNR and CDR2 as FQNEAQ (reference sequence). There are 15 residues in the CDR3.

Ten or more counts support this clonotype. This sequence joins TRBV5-1 and TRBJ2-1; TRBD2 agrees at 7 bases. Looked up from germline, CDR1 is SGHRS and CDR2 is YFSETQ. The junction had 3 bases not matched to a gene; V was cut back by 0 bases and J by 6 bases. This CDR3 region has 14 residues. The chain's CDR3 is CASSLVASGNEQFF. The DNA for the CDR3 is TGCGCCAGCAGCTTGGTGGCTAGCGGCAATGAGCAGTTCTTC. Together with reference TRBV5-1 and TRBJ2-1, the CDR3 gives the full variable domain: KAGVTQTPRYLIKTRGQQVTLSCSPISGHRSVSWYQQTPGQGLQFLFEYFSETQRNKGNFPGRFSGRQFSNSRSEMNVSTLELGDSALYLCASSLVASGNEQFFGPGTRLTVL.

This clonotype was seen many times. V usage is TRBV12-3 or TRBV12-4 and J usage is TRBJ1-1; D is perhaps TRBD1 (5 bases). CDR3 length equals 12 residues. Trimming removed 1 base at V and 6 bases at J, with 6 bases between. CDR3 protein: CASSLVGAEAFF. The CDR3 DNA is TGTGCCAGCAGTTTAGTAGGGGCTGAAGCTTTCTTT.

The CDR3 loop is CASSQGGDRAYEQYF. In DNA, the CDR3 is TGCGCCAGCAGCCAAGGGGGGGACAGGGCGTACGAGCAGTACTTC. This chain links TRBV4-1 with TRBJ2-7; 9 positions match TRBD1. The CDR3 is 15 amino acids. J was trimmed by 4 bases and V by 1 base; bases with no gene match: 5. Germline values: CDR1 MGHRA, CDR2 YSYEKL.

This clonotype occurred many times. The genes are TRBV11-2 and TRBJ2-5; 8 positions match TRBD2. The CDR3 is made up of 18 amino acids. Germline CDR1 is SGHAT and CDR2 is FQNNGV. J was trimmed by 5 bases and V by 0 bases; bases with no gene match: 14. The CDR3 nucleotides are TGTGCCAGCAGCTTAGATTCTGTCGGGGGGGCTGTCCATGAGACCCAGTACTTC. As protein: CASSLDSVGGAVHETQYF.

This clonotype appeared many times. The V call is TRBV7-8, the J call TRBJ1-1; the match to TRBD1 covers 9 bases. The CDR3 consists of 14 residues. The germline gives CDR1 SGHVS, CDR2 FQNEAQ. The ends lost 1 base at V and 4 bases at J; junction bases unmatched: 1. CDR3 sequence: CASSLGDRVTEAFF. The CDR3 DNA reads as TGTGCCAGCAGCTTAGGGGACAGGGTCACTGAAGCTTTCTTT.

This clonotype was recorded at least ten times. The rearrangement links TRBV5-5 to TRBJ2-2, with D perhaps TRBD1 (6 bases). Germline-derived CDR1 and CDR2 are SGHKS and YYEKEE (reference sequence). The CDR3 is 14 amino acids. Deletions cut 2 bases from V and 6 bases from J, with 11 bases between. CDR3 DNA: TGTGCCAGCAGCTTACAGGGCTCCGCCGGGGAGCTGTTTTTT. Translated: CASSLQGSAGELFF.

The sample holds many counts of this clonotype. The V gene is TRBV11-2, the J gene TRBJ1-1, with 7 positions matching TRBD1. Losses at the gene ends were 4 bases for V and 4 bases for J; bases not matched to a gene: 6. This CDR3 has 14 amino acids. Germline assignment: CDR1 SGHAT and CDR2 FQNNGV. The CDR3 loop is CASSWHRGTTEAFF. CDR3 bases: TGTGCCAGCAGCTGGCACAGGGGAACCACTGAAGCTTTCTTT.

This clonotype was recorded many times. The chain combines TRBV30 with TRBJ1-4; the match to TRBD1 covers 9 bases. Germline CDR1 reads GTSNPN; CDR2 reads SVGIG (reference sequence). V was clipped by 3 bases and J by 2 bases; unmatched bases: 7. This CDR3 is 16 amino acids long. CDR3 loop: CAWSMNRGHTNEKLFF. The CDR3 DNA reads TGTGCCTGGAGCATGAACAGGGGGCATACTAATGAAAAACTGTTTTTT. Looking up the rest from reference TRBV30 and TRBJ1-4 gives the full variable domain: SQTIHQWPATLVQPVGSPLSLECTVEGTSNPNLYWYRQAAGRGLQLLFYSVGIGQISSEVPQNLSASRPQDRQFILSSKKLLLSDSGFYLCAWSMNRGHTNEKLFFGSGTQLSVL.

This clonotype was seen ten or more times. V and J are TRBV5-5 and TRBJ2-7; TRBD1 agrees at 7 bases. J gave up 3 bases and V 5 bases, and 20 bases lay outside the gene matches. The CDR3 sequence is 18 residues long. Per germline, CDR1 SGHKS and CDR2 YYEKEE (reference sequence). The CDR3 bases are TGTGCCAGCAGTCAGAAACCCTATCGGGACAGCATGTTCTACGAGCAGTACTTC. Protein: CASSQKPYRDSMFYEQYF.

This clonotype appeared many times. This rearrangement joins TRBV18 to TRBJ1-2; D call uncertain. The germline CDR1 and CDR2 sequences are KGHSH and LQKENI. CDR3 length: 15 amino acids. Trimming removed 0 bases at V and 5 bases at J, with 13 bases between. The CDR3: CASSPPLSPSYGYTF. Written as DNA, the CDR3 is TGTGCCAGCTCACCACCTCTGTCCCCCTCTTATGGCTACACCTTC.

This clonotype was seen repeatedly, ten times or more. This CDR3 is CASSGGRGLYEQYF. The DNA of the CDR3 is TGTGCCAGCAGCGGAGGGAGGGGGCTCTACGAGCAGTACTTC. The chain couples TRBV14 to TRBJ2-7; either TRBD1 or TRBD2 may fit D (7 bases each). Between the trimmed V and J ends, which lost 5 bases and 3 bases, there was a span of 14 bases. This CDR3 is 14 amino acids long. The germline V gene has CDR1 SGHDN and CDR2 FVKESK.

A few counts support this clonotype. At one end, the junction sequence differs from germline, possibly due to a read error. The rearrangement uses TRBV5-1 and TRBJ1-1; 7 bases fit TRBD1. The CDR3 spans 17 residues. The germline CDR1 and CDR2 sequences are SGHRS and YFSETQ. Here the CDR3 DNA reads TGCGCCACCAGCAAGACAGGGCCAAATAATATGAACACTGAAGCTTTCTTT. It is translated as CATSKTGPNNMNTEAFF.

This clonotype was observed many times. The V call is TRBV7-8, the J call TRBJ2-7; 8 bases map to TRBD1. J lost 2 bases, V lost 0 bases, and 6 bases had no gene match. CDR1 and CDR2 from the germline V gene are SGHVS and FQNEAQ. This CDR3 region has 16 residues. CDR3 DNA sequence: TGTGCCAGCAGCTTAGCGGGGGCAGGGGGCCCCTACGAGCAGTACTTC. This gives the protein CASSLAGAGGPYEQYF.

This clonotype was seen ten or more times. V gene TRBV3-1 combines with J gene TRBJ2-7, with D maybe TRBD1 (5 bases). V lost 5 bases and J 6 bases, leaving 20 bases between the germline ends. The germline V gene has CDR1 LGHDT and CDR2 YNNKEL (reference sequence). This CDR3 has 15 amino acids. CDR3 sequence: CASSGWGTLMGEQYF. CDR3 nucleotide sequence: TGTGCCAGCAGCGGTTGGGGCACCCTGATGGGCGAGCAGTACTTC.